This entry is about one T cell receptor beta chain. What this receptor recognizes is not known. Base qualities were left out, and no much larger clone turns up one base away. The library was obtained by the immunoSEQ multiplex PCR assay. Not all clones reach the TCRdb copy of this immuneACCESS table, which keeps in-frame sequences only. Checked studies attribute under half of the gap to unresolved V genes and leave the rest unexplained. This sample holds roughly 72,000 clones; about 90% were observed only once. The top ten clones comprise about 0.4% of the sample. This entry is derived from a study of technical replicates of blood from a few donors listed by TCRdb under 2017. The V end loses 1 base and the J end loses 2 bases, and a stretch of 15 bases separates them. The CDR3 has 16 amino acids, counting the end cysteine and phenylalanine. This entry keeps only the CDR3 DNA: 48 bases, framed from base 1. CDR1 and CDR2, looked up from the germline V gene, are SGHTA and FQGNSA.

The sequenced sample was T cells isolated from PBMCs. The V and J segments used are TRBV7-2 and TRBJ2-7, and possibly TRBD2, on 5 matching bases. The receptor was derived from a human donor in good health. DNA sequence: TGTGCCAGCAGCTTAGGACTAAGGGTGTCGGCCTACGAGCAGTACTTC. The encoded protein is CASSLGLRVSAYEQYF.